This is a list of T cell receptor beta chains from one sample in a study of vaccination and CD4 T cells after COVID-19. MiXCR, applied by TCRdb to the PCR reads, yields one record per CDR3 protein. The sample has about 14,000 distinct CDR3 sequences; around 50% are singletons. No antigen has been assigned to these receptors. Specimen: CD4+ T cells from blood, cultured in vitro. These receptors were taken from a human donor who had recovered from COVID-19. The CDR3 runs from the conserved cysteine through the conserved F or W. Each record gives: J gene, V gene, D gene, clone size, CDR3 protein, CDR3 DNA. D genes are given only for firm matches. Part of the rows lack a size; the others show once, few, many or a class for expanded clones.

j_gene: TRBJ1-5; v_gene: TRBV12-3/TRBV12-4; d_gene: -; abundance: few; CDR3aa: CASRYGTVNQPQHF; CDR3nt: TGTGCCAGCAGATATGGGACGGTTAATCAGCCCCAGCATTTT
j_gene: TRBJ1-2; v_gene: TRBV20-1; d_gene: TRBD1; abundance: -; CDR3aa: CSARTGTDGYTF; CDR3nt: TGCAGTGCTAGAACCGGGACAGATGGCTACACCTTC
j_gene: TRBJ2-1; v_gene: TRBV7-9; d_gene: -; abundance: few; CDR3aa: CASSPPGIPYNEQFF; CDR3nt: TGTGCCAGCAGTCCGCCCGGGATACCCTACAATGAGCAGTTCTTC
j_gene: TRBJ1-5; v_gene: TRBV19; d_gene: -; abundance: few; CDR3aa: CASSIRGLGNQPQHF; CDR3nt: TGTGCCAGTAGTATTCGGGGGTTAGGGAATCAGCCCCAGCATTTT
j_gene: TRBJ2-4; v_gene: TRBV20-1; d_gene: -; abundance: -; CDR3aa: CSASFQDRNIQYF; CDR3nt: TGCAGTGCTTCCTTTCAGGACAGAAACATTCAGTACTTC
j_gene: TRBJ2-7; v_gene: TRBV11-2; d_gene: TRBD1; abundance: few; CDR3aa: CASSFRRQGYEQYF; CDR3nt: TGTGCCAGCAGCTTTAGACGACAGGGCTACGAGCAGTACTTC
j_gene: TRBJ2-7; v_gene: TRBV11-2; d_gene: TRBD2; abundance: -; CDR3aa: CASSWGWGGRSYEQYF; CDR3nt: TGTGCCAGCAGCTGGGGGTGGGGCGGGAGGTCCTACGAGCAGTACTTC
j_gene: TRBJ2-3; v_gene: TRBV3-1; d_gene: TRBD2; abundance: -; CDR3aa: CASSQDWGLGGNTDTQYF; CDR3nt: TGTGCCAGCAGCCAAGATTGGGGACTAGGGGGGAACACAGATACGCAGTATTTT
j_gene: TRBJ1-5; v_gene: TRBV4-1; d_gene: -; abundance: -; CDR3aa: CASSQDAVQPQHF; CDR3nt: TGCGCCAGCAGCCAAGATGCAGTACAGCCCCAGCATTTT
j_gene: TRBJ1-3; v_gene: TRBV30; d_gene: TRBD1; abundance: once; CDR3aa: CAWSRGQGKTGNTIYF; CDR3nt: TGTGCCTGGAGCAGAGGACAGGGGAAAACTGGAAACACCATATATTTT
j_gene: TRBJ1-1; v_gene: TRBV20-1; d_gene: TRBD1; abundance: -; CDR3aa: CSARRQGAETEAFF; CDR3nt: TGCAGTGCTAGAAGACAGGGGGCCGAAACTGAAGCTTTCTTT
j_gene: TRBJ2-7; v_gene: TRBV9; d_gene: -; abundance: -; CDR3aa: CASSVTGASYEQYF; CDR3nt: TGTGCCAGCAGCGTAACGGGAGCTTCCTACGAGCAGTACTTC
j_gene: TRBJ1-6; v_gene: TRBV27; d_gene: -; abundance: few; CDR3aa: CASSLGQDNSPLHF; CDR3nt: TGTGCCAGCAGTTTAGGGCAGGATAATTCACCCCTCCACTTT
j_gene: TRBJ2-3; v_gene: TRBV11-2; d_gene: TRBD2; abundance: -; CDR3aa: CASSLDPRRRSGRGADTQYF; CDR3nt: TGTGCCAGCAGCTTAGATCCACGTCGTCGGAGCGGGAGGGGCGCAGATACGCAGTATTTT
j_gene: TRBJ2-2; v_gene: TRBV27; d_gene: -; abundance: -; CDR3aa: CASSLGWNTGELFF; CDR3nt: TGTGCCAGCAGTTTAGGATGGAACACCGGGGAGCTGTTTTTT
j_gene: TRBJ2-7; v_gene: TRBV5-1; d_gene: -; abundance: -; CDR3aa: CASRFGTPFSEQYF; CDR3nt: TGCGCCAGCAGATTCGGGACACCTTTCTCCGAGCAGTACTTC
j_gene: TRBJ2-4; v_gene: TRBV20-1; d_gene: TRBD1; abundance: few; CDR3aa: CSASGRGTGGADIQYF; CDR3nt: TGCAGTGCCAGCGGCCGCGGGACAGGGGGAGCGGACATTCAGTACTTC
j_gene: TRBJ2-5; v_gene: TRBV6-2/TRBV6-3; d_gene: -; abundance: -; CDR3aa: CASANDLYQETQYF; CDR3nt: TGTGCCAGCGCCAACGACTTGTACCAAGAGACCCAGTACTTC
j_gene: TRBJ2-1; v_gene: TRBV20-1; d_gene: -; abundance: few; CDR3aa: CSAPSYGSSGSYNEQFF; CDR3nt: TGCAGTGCTCCGAGCTACGGGAGTTCGGGCTCCTACAATGAGCAGTTCTTC
j_gene: TRBJ2-5; v_gene: TRBV15; d_gene: -; abundance: large; CDR3aa: CATSRGNSNSETQYF; CDR3nt: TGTGCCACCAGCAGAGGAAACTCAAATTCGGAGACCCAGTACTTC
j_gene: TRBJ1-1; v_gene: TRBV27; d_gene: -; abundance: -; CDR3aa: CASTTTNTEAFF; CDR3nt: TGTGCCAGCACAACCACGAACACTGAAGCTTTCTTT
j_gene: TRBJ1-2; v_gene: TRBV18; d_gene: -; abundance: -; CDR3aa: CASSSRTEIYGYTF; CDR3nt: TGTGCCAGCTCATCTCGGACCGAAATCTATGGCTACACCTTC
j_gene: TRBJ2-3; v_gene: TRBV9; d_gene: -; abundance: -; CDR3aa: CASSYQLARPDTQYF; CDR3nt: TGTGCCAGCTCCTACCAACTAGCCCGCCCAGATACGCAGTATTTT
j_gene: TRBJ2-7; v_gene: TRBV27; d_gene: TRBD2; abundance: -; CDR3aa: CASSLSAGAAVIGYEQYF; CDR3nt: TGTGCCAGCAGTTTATCGGCGGGAGCGGCGGTCATAGGGTACGAGCAGTACTTC
j_gene: TRBJ2-7; v_gene: TRBV9; d_gene: -; abundance: -; CDR3aa: CASSVESPGLGGEQYF; CDR3nt: TGTGCCAGCAGCGTAGAGTCCCCGGGACTGGGGGGAGAGCAGTACTTC
j_gene: TRBJ2-7; v_gene: TRBV10-3; d_gene: -; abundance: few; CDR3aa: CAINSPDSSYYF; CDR3nt: TGTGCCATCAATTCACCGGACTCATCATATTACTTC
j_gene: TRBJ2-3; v_gene: TRBV27; d_gene: -; abundance: -; CDR3aa: CASSLTVNTDTQYF; CDR3nt: TGTGCCAGCAGCCTTACGGTCAACACAGATACGCAGTATTTT
j_gene: TRBJ2-5; v_gene: TRBV2; d_gene: TRBD1; abundance: large; CDR3aa: CASSVEGAETQYF; CDR3nt: TGTGCCAGCAGTGTTGAGGGGGCTGAGACCCAGTACTTC
j_gene: TRBJ1-1; v_gene: TRBV6-1; d_gene: TRBD1; abundance: -; CDR3aa: CASRNKAGTGGTHALNTEAFF; CDR3nt: TGTGCCAGCAGGAATAAAGCCGGGACAGGGGGAACCCATGCTTTGAACACTGAAGCTTTCTTT
j_gene: TRBJ2-2; v_gene: TRBV12-1; d_gene: -; abundance: -; CDR3aa: CASSFPSGRGTGELFF; CDR3nt: TGTGCCAGCAGCTTTCCTAGCGGGAGGGGCACCGGGGAGCTGTTTTTT
j_gene: TRBJ1-6; v_gene: TRBV28; d_gene: TRBD1; abundance: -; CDR3aa: CASSRTGTDNSPLHF; CDR3nt: TGTGCCAGCAGCCGGACAGGAACCGATAATTCACCCCTCCACTTT
j_gene: TRBJ2-3; v_gene: TRBV4-2; d_gene: TRBD2; abundance: -; CDR3aa: CASSQGLAGGPSTDTQYF; CDR3nt: TGTGCCAGCAGCCAAGGACTAGCGGGAGGGCCTAGCACAGATACGCAGTATTTT
j_gene: TRBJ2-3; v_gene: TRBV6-1; d_gene: TRBD2; abundance: -; CDR3aa: CATAWASGRGTDTQYF; CDR3nt: TGTGCCACCGCCTGGGCTAGCGGGAGGGGCACAGATACGCAGTATTTT
j_gene: TRBJ1-1; v_gene: TRBV9; d_gene: -; abundance: -; CDR3aa: CASSDGKNTEAFF; CDR3nt: TGTGCCAGCAGCGACGGAAAGAACACTGAAGCTTTCTTT
j_gene: TRBJ2-5; v_gene: TRBV4-1; d_gene: TRBD1; abundance: -; CDR3aa: CASSQVLGTGGRGQYF; CDR3nt: TGCGCCAGCAGCCAAGTCCTCGGGACAGGGGGCCGTGGCCAGTACTTC
j_gene: TRBJ1-3; v_gene: TRBV5-1; d_gene: -; abundance: -; CDR3aa: CASSLRPAGANTVYF; CDR3nt: TGCGCCAGCAGCTTACGACCGGCAGGAGCAAACACCGTATATTTT
j_gene: TRBJ2-3; v_gene: TRBV6-5; d_gene: -; abundance: -; CDR3aa: CASSYSWADTQYF; CDR3nt: TGTGCCAGCAGTTACTCCTGGGCAGATACGCAGTATTTT
j_gene: TRBJ2-5; v_gene: TRBV5-4; d_gene: TRBD1; abundance: -; CDR3aa: CASSRPDRGRQETQYF; CDR3nt: TGTGCCAGCAGCCGGCCGGACAGGGGGCGGCAAGAGACCCAGTACTTC
j_gene: TRBJ1-2; v_gene: TRBV12-3/TRBV12-4; d_gene: -; abundance: -; CDR3aa: CASSLRGPRRLGGYTF; CDR3nt: TGTGCCAGCAGTTTAAGGGGACCGAGGCGATTGGGGGGCTACACCTTC
j_gene: TRBJ2-2; v_gene: TRBV30; d_gene: -; abundance: -; CDR3aa: CAWKLGNANTGELFF; CDR3nt: TGTGCCTGGAAACTGGGTAACGCGAACACCGGGGAGCTGTTTTTT
j_gene: TRBJ1-2; v_gene: TRBV30; d_gene: TRBD1; abundance: -; CDR3aa: CAWRQGAMDYGYTF; CDR3nt: TGTGCCTGGCGACAGGGGGCGATGGACTATGGCTACACCTTC
j_gene: TRBJ2-2; v_gene: TRBV7-2; d_gene: TRBD2; abundance: once; CDR3aa: CASSPRQRGNTGELFF; CDR3nt: TGTGCCAGCAGCCCCAGACAGCGGGGGAACACCGGGGAGCTGTTTTTT
j_gene: TRBJ2-2; v_gene: TRBV20-1; d_gene: -; abundance: -; CDR3aa: CSARDLGGRNTGELFF; CDR3nt: TGCAGTGCTAGAGATTTGGGGGGACGGAACACCGGGGAGCTGTTTTTT
j_gene: TRBJ2-5; v_gene: TRBV6-2/TRBV6-3; d_gene: -; abundance: -; CDR3aa: CASRPQGQYQETQYF; CDR3nt: TGTGCCAGCAGACCCCAAGGCCAATACCAAGAGACCCAGTACTTC
j_gene: TRBJ1-1; v_gene: TRBV28; d_gene: -; abundance: once; CDR3aa: CASSLVAGILNTEAFF; CDR3nt: TGTGCCAGCAGTTTAGTGGCGGGAATTCTGAACACTGAAGCTTTCTTT
j_gene: TRBJ1-5; v_gene: TRBV12-3/TRBV12-4; d_gene: TRBD1; abundance: -; CDR3aa: CASRPNTGTGVNQPQHF; CDR3nt: TGTGCCAGCAGACCTAACACCGGGACAGGGGTCAATCAGCCCCAGCATTTT
j_gene: TRBJ2-2; v_gene: TRBV23-1; d_gene: TRBD1; abundance: -; CDR3aa: CASSPDGTGNTGELFF; CDR3nt: TGCGCCAGCTCCCCGGACGGGACAGGGAACACCGGGGAGCTGTTTTTT
j_gene: TRBJ2-7; v_gene: TRBV7-9; d_gene: TRBD1; abundance: once; CDR3aa: CASSSTGFEQYF; CDR3nt: TGTGCCAGCAGCTCGACAGGGTTCGAGCAGTACTTC
j_gene: TRBJ2-5; v_gene: TRBV7-9; d_gene: TRBD2; abundance: -; CDR3aa: CASSFLAGPRETQYF; CDR3nt: TGTGCCAGCAGCTTCTTAGCGGGGCCCCGGGAGACCCAGTACTTC
j_gene: TRBJ2-7; v_gene: TRBV11-2; d_gene: TRBD2; abundance: -; CDR3aa: CASSFLTSALRGEQYF; CDR3nt: TGTGCCAGCAGCTTTTTGACTAGCGCGCTCCGAGGGGAGCAGTACTTC
j_gene: TRBJ2-2; v_gene: TRBV5-1; d_gene: TRBD2; abundance: once; CDR3aa: CASSLGRLAGGTGELFF; CDR3nt: TGCGCCAGCAGCTTGGGAAGACTAGCGGGAGGCACCGGGGAGCTGTTTTTT
j_gene: TRBJ1-6; v_gene: TRBV20-1; d_gene: -; abundance: -; CDR3aa: CSARVQVVGSPLHF; CDR3nt: TGCAGTGCTAGAGTACAAGTAGTGGGTTCACCCCTCCACTTT
j_gene: TRBJ1-2; v_gene: TRBV25-1; d_gene: -; abundance: -; CDR3aa: CASSSPKDTIYGYTF; CDR3nt: TGTGCCAGCAGCTCGCCAAAAGACACGATCTATGGCTACACCTTC
j_gene: TRBJ1-3; v_gene: TRBV7-3; d_gene: -; abundance: -; CDR3aa: CASSPLRSPLGAGNTIYF; CDR3nt: TGTGCCAGCAGCCCCCTAAGGTCCCCGTTAGGGGCTGGAAACACCATATATTTT
j_gene: TRBJ2-7; v_gene: TRBV5-4; d_gene: -; abundance: -; CDR3aa: CASSLAGGKQYF; CDR3nt: TGTGCCAGCAGCTTGGCCGGGGGTAAGCAGTACTTC
j_gene: TRBJ2-2; v_gene: TRBV6-2/TRBV6-3; d_gene: -; abundance: -; CDR3aa: CASSRAEHPTGELFF; CDR3nt: TGTGCCAGCAGTCGAGCGGAGCACCCCACCGGGGAGCTGTTTTTT